The 24 T cell receptor beta chains below all came from one sample that was sequenced in a study of shared clonotypes between healthy human individuals. The table came from immunoSEQ multiplex PCR; TCRdb's copy has only in-frame clones and leaves some out. The sample records around 2,100,000 clones, about 95% being singletons. Naive CD8 cells comprised CD45RO-negative, CCR7-positively selected cells, excluding terminally differentiated effector memory CD45RA+ cells. Sequencing was performed on naive CD8+ T cells sorted from blood. These receptors all stem from a man aged 18 to 29 in good health.

This clone came up once. J is TRBJ2-1 and V is TRBV9; D is uncertain. Germline V gene sequence: CDR1 SGDLS, CDR2 YYNGEE. Trimming stripped 0 bases from V and 2 bases from J, with 6 bases between. The CDR3 has 14 residues. The CDR3 loop reads CASSVGGPYNEQFF. CDR3 bases: TGTGCCAGCAGCGTAGGGGGTCCCTACAATGAGCAGTTCTTC.

The rearrangement links TRBV19 to TRBJ1-5; D is unclear. This CDR3 comprises 13 residues. Trimming shortened V by 5 bases and J by 0 bases, and 5 bases separated the two germline ends. Per germline, CDR1 LNHDA and CDR2 SQIVND (reference sequence). The CDR3 DNA sequence: TGTGCCAGTAGTGCTACTAGCAATCAGCCCCAGCATTTT. As protein: CASSATSNQPQHF.

The chain employs TRBV2 and TRBJ2-1; 8 bases are a match to TRBD2. This CDR3 comprises 13 residues. Germline-derived CDR1 and CDR2 are SNHLY and FYNNEI. J was trimmed by 5 bases and V by 11 bases; bases with no gene match: 8. CDR3 sequence: CAGGTRIDNEQFF. CDR3 sequence (DNA): TGTGCCGGTGGGACTAGGATAGACAATGAGCAGTTCTTC.

The V and J genes are TRBV6-1 and TRBJ1-3; no firm D call. This CDR3 is built from 15 residues. V was clipped by 5 bases and J by 0 bases, with 11 bases between them. Germline assignment: CDR1 MNHNS and CDR2 SASEGT. CDR3 DNA sequence: TGTGCCAGCAGTAGGACTGAACTCTCTGGAAACACCATATATTTT. Translated: CASSRTELSGNTIYF.

The J gene is TRBJ2-1, the V gene TRBV7-6; D possibly matches TRBD1 or TRBD2 (6 bases each). The CDR3 extends over 15 amino acids. Per the germline V gene, CDR1 is SGHVS and CDR2 is FNYEAQ. Trimming left V 5 bases short and J 3 bases short, with 14 bases between. The CDR3 region has the DNA TGTGCCAGCAGCCCTCAGGGGAGGTTCTACAATGAGCAGTTCTTC. Residues: CASSPQGRFYNEQFF.

The V call is TRBV2, the J call TRBJ1-1; D not resolved. The CDR3 has 13 amino acids. Germline V gene data show CDR1 as SNHLY and CDR2 as FYNNEI. The germline V and J ends were trimmed by 4 bases and 0 bases, with 6 bases remaining between them. CDR3 protein: CASSVWMNTEAFF. The DNA of the CDR3 is TGTGCCAGCAGTGTGTGGATGAACACTGAAGCTTTCTTT. The full variable domain, rest sourced from reference TRBV2 and TRBJ1-1, is EPEVTQTPSHQVTQMGQEVILRCVPISNHLYFYWYRQILGQKVEFLVSFYNNEISEKSEIFDDQFSVERPDGSNFTLKIRSTKLEDSAMYFCASSVWMNTEAFFGQGTRLTVV.

The chain employs TRBV27 and TRBJ2-7; perhaps TRBD1 as D (5 bases). The CDR3 length is 13 residues. Germline V CDR1 and CDR2: MNHEY, SMNVEV (reference sequence). V was cut by 6 bases and J by 4 bases, with 13 bases left in between. CDR3 sequence reads: CASSSRVRYEQYF. CDR3 DNA: TGTGCCAGCAGCAGCAGGGTTCGTTACGAGCAGTACTTC.

The chain uses TRBV2 and TRBJ2-7; a weak D match, TRBD1 (5 bases). Trimming removed 3 bases from V and 3 bases from J, with 18 bases in between. The CDR3 is made up of 16 amino acids. Germline V CDR1 and CDR2: SNHLY, FYNNEI. CDR3 nucleotide sequence: TGTGCCAGCAGTGAGGGCCAGGGCTTGAATCTCTACGAGCAGTACTTC. Encoded protein: CASSEGQGLNLYEQYF.

The rearrangement links TRBV4-2 to TRBJ2-1; D is possibly TRBD2 (5 bases). Trimming removed 1 base at V and 7 bases at J, with 17 bases between. This CDR3 spans 16 amino acids. Germline V gives CDR1 LGHNA, CDR2 YNFKEQ. This CDR3 is CASSQGRTIDGNEQFF. The CDR3 region has the DNA TGTGCCAGCAGCCAAGGGAGGACGATTGATGGGAATGAGCAGTTCTTC.

The chain uses TRBV4-3 and TRBJ2-7, with 9 bases that match TRBD1. The CDR3 loop spans 15 amino acids. The germline V gene encodes CDR1 LGHNA and CDR2 YSLEER. Unmatched junction bases numbered 4, after V lost 0 bases and J lost 4 bases. The CDR3 is CASSQEETGGYEQYF. CDR3 DNA: TGCGCCAGCAGCCAAGAAGAGACAGGGGGGTACGAGCAGTACTTC.

The J gene is TRBJ2-3, the V gene TRBV5-5, with a tentative D call TRBD2 (6 bases). The germline CDR1 and CDR2 sequences are SGHKS and YYEKEE (reference sequence). Trimming cost V 2 bases and J 2 bases, with 18 bases left between them. The CDR3 spans 17 residues. CDR3 region: CASSLDLGTLYTDTQYF. DNA for the CDR3: TGTGCCAGCAGCTTAGATCTCGGGACTCTCTACACAGATACGCAGTATTTT.

This clone was recorded once. The rearrangement joins TRBV9 to TRBJ2-7; 7 positions agree with TRBD2. J gave up 0 bases and V 3 bases, and 9 bases lay outside the gene matches. The length of the CDR3 is 16 residues. The germline V gene encodes CDR1 SGDLS and CDR2 YYNGEE. The CDR3: CASSASPGEGSYEQYF. The CDR3 bases are TGTGCCAGCAGCGCCTCCCCTGGGGAGGGCTCCTACGAGCAGTACTTC.

The rearrangement links TRBV7-6 to TRBJ2-7, with a possible D match to TRBD1 (6 bases). The V gene lost 5 bases and the J gene lost 4 bases, with 18 bases spanning the gap. Germline V CDR1 and CDR2: SGHVS, FNYEAQ. The CDR3 runs to 15 residues. The CDR3 DNA follows: TGTGCCAGCAGCCCGTCAAGGGGGACGAGTTACGAGCAGTACTTC. Protein: CASSPSRGTSYEQYF.

In its sample, this clone was seen once. J is TRBJ2-7 and V is TRBV6-5; D assignment may be TRBD1 or TRBD2 (5 bases each). This CDR3 has 14 residues. The ends were cut back, 5 bases at V and 6 bases at J, with 17 bases in the middle. Germline V CDR1 and CDR2: MNHEY, SVGAGI. Here the CDR3 reads CASSPGTAFLEQYF. CDR3 nucleotides: TGTGCCAGCAGTCCCGGGACGGCCTTCCTCGAGCAGTACTTC.

This chain links TRBV5-1 with TRBJ2-7; 9 bases map to TRBD1. The V segment lost 6 bases and the J segment 2 bases; nucleotides outside the gene matches: 6. This CDR3 contains 14 residues. Per the germline V gene, CDR1 is SGHRS and CDR2 is YFSETQ. The CDR3: CASTIGQGPYEQYF. CDR3 coding DNA: TGCGCCAGCACCATAGGACAGGGGCCCTACGAGCAGTACTTC.

The chain uses TRBV7-9 and TRBJ2-1; a possible D gene is TRBD1 (6 bases). This CDR3 contains 15 residues. The V gene lost 0 bases and the J gene lost 4 bases, with 10 bases spanning the gap. CDR1 is SEHNR, CDR2 FQNEAQ, per germline (reference sequence). CDR3: CASSLARGQYNEQFF. In DNA form, the CDR3 reads TGTGCCAGCAGCTTAGCTCGAGGACAGTACAATGAGCAGTTCTTC.

This sequence joins TRBV29-1 and TRBJ2-7; a weak D match, TRBD2 (5 bases). Trimming left V 2 bases short and J 0 bases short, with 11 bases between. In germline, CDR1 is SQVTM, CDR2 ANQGSEA. CDR3 size: 14 residues. The CDR3 bases are TGCAGCGTTGAATCCGGGGAAAGCTCCTACGAGCAGTACTTC. Translated, it gives CSVESGESSYEQYF.

This clone was seen a few times. The chain combines TRBV6-6 with TRBJ1-2; the match to TRBD1 covers 8 bases. The CDR3 contains 13 residues. The germline CDR1 and CDR2 sequences are MNHNY and SVGAGI (reference sequence). V was pared by 6 bases and J by 4 bases, with 4 bases of the junction left unmatched. CDR3 sequence reads: CASSRTGSYGYTF. CDR3 nucleotide sequence: TGTGCCAGCAGCCGGACAGGGAGCTATGGCTACACCTTC.

The chain links TRBV11-2 to TRBJ1-6; D call uncertain. The V gene lost 2 bases and the J gene lost 9 bases, with 14 bases spanning the gap. This CDR3 has 15 residues. The germline V gene encodes CDR1 SGHAT and CDR2 FQNNGV. CDR3 coding DNA: TGTGCCAGCAGCTTATCAGCTTTAAATGGTTCACCCCTCCACTTT. Translated: CASSLSALNGSPLHF.

This chain joins TRBV6-5 and TRBJ2-7; a weak D match, TRBD2 (5 bases). The CDR3 has 12 amino acids. Per germline, CDR1 MNHEY and CDR2 SVGAGI. V lost 6 bases and J 4 bases, leaving 10 bases between the germline ends. The CDR3 sequence is CASSEGFYEQYF. In DNA, the CDR3 is TGTGCCAGCAGCGAGGGATTTTACGAGCAGTACTTC.

This CDR3 reads CASRDRGTLYEQYF. The CDR3 DNA reads as TGTGCCAGCAGGGACAGGGGGACGCTCTACGAGCAGTACTTC. The chain has TRBV6-1 and TRBJ2-7; TRBD1 matches at 10 bases. From germline, CDR1 is MNHNS and CDR2 SASEGT. V was pared by 6 bases and J by 3 bases, with 5 bases of the junction left unmatched. This CDR3 has 14 residues.

The chain joins TRBV7-6 to TRBJ1-6; D is uncertain. This CDR3 region has 18 residues. Trimming removed 1 base at V and 0 bases at J, with 13 bases between. CDR1 is SGHVS, CDR2 FNYEAQ, per germline. This CDR3 is CASSLVSFDSSYNSPLHF. CDR3 DNA: TGTGCCAGCAGCTTAGTCAGCTTTGATAGCTCCTATAATTCACCCCTCCACTTT. Drawing the rest from reference TRBV7-6 and TRBJ1-6, the complete variable domain is GAGVSQSPRYKVTKRGQDVALRCDPISGHVSLYWYRQALGQGPEFLTYFNYEAQQDKSGLPNDRFSAERPEGSISTLTIQRTEQRDSAMYRCASSLVSFDSSYNSPLHFGNGTRLTVT.

Worth noting for this clone: Other DNA sequences in the same sample also yield this CDR3. The CDR3 DNA sequence: TGTGCCAGCAGTTACGGAGCCGGTGAAGCTTTCTTT. Translating it yields CASSYGAGEAFF. V gene TRBV6-5 combines with J gene TRBJ1-1; D is uncertain. The CDR3 covers 12 residues. Germline lookup yields CDR1 MNHEY and CDR2 SVGAGI. Trimming pared 2 bases from V and 7 bases from J, leaving 8 bases between.

The V gene is TRBV7-9, the J gene TRBJ2-7; D may match TRBD1 or TRBD2 (6 bases each). The V gene lost 5 bases and the J gene lost 2 bases, with 10 bases spanning the gap. This CDR3 has 13 amino acids. Germline assignment: CDR1 SEHNR and CDR2 FQNEAQ (reference sequence). CDR3 sequence reads: CASSQGGPYEQYF. CDR3 bases: TGTGCCAGCAGCCAAGGGGGGCCCTACGAGCAGTACTTC. The variable domain in full, with the rest retrieved from reference TRBV7-9 and TRBJ2-7, is DTGVSQNPRHKITKRGQNVTFRCDPISEHNRLYWYRQTLGQGPEFLTYFQNEAQLEKSRLLSDRFSAERPKGSFSTLEIQRTEQGDSAMYLCASSQGGPYEQYFGPGTRLTVT.